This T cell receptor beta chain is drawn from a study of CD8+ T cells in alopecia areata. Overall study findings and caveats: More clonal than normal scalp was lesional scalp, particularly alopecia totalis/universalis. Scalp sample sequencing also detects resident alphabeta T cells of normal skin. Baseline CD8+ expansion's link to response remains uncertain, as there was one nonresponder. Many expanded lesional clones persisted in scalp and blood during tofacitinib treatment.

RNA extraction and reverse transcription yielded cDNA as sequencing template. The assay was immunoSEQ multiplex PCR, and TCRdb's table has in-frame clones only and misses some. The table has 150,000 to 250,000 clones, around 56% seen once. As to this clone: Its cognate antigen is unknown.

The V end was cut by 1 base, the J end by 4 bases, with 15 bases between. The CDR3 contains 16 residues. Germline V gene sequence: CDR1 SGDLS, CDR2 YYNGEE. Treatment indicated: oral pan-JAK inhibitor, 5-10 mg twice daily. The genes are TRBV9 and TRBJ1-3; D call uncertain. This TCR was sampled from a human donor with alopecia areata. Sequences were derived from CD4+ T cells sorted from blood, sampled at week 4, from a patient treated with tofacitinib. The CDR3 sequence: CASSVLGKGFGNTIYF. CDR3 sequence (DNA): TGTGCCAGCAGCGTACTAGGGAAGGGATTCGGAAACACCATATATTTT.